This T cell receptor beta chain is from a study of T cell clonotyping in hematopoietic cell transplantation. Findings and limits, study-wide: CD4 and CD8 repertoire contributions could not be separated without sorting.

Points on this clone: Its target is unknown.

Trimming took 5 bases from V and 2 from J, leaving 16 bases between them. The CDR3 runs to 15 residues. The germline V gene encodes CDR1 SGHTA and CDR2 FQGTGA. Repertoires were generated with immunoSEQ multiplex PCR, while TCRdb's copy carries only in-frame clones and drops some. The sample comprises approximately 9,000 clones, roughly four fifths of which are singletons, and 45% to 60% rests with the top ten. V gene TRBV7-3 combines with J gene TRBJ2-7; TRBD1 is a possible D gene (6 bases). This clonotype was obtained from a male patient aged 60 to 75 who had an allogeneic stem cell transplant from an unrelated donor, so the T cells may come from the graft donor. Some clones in this sample may be carry-over from other donors' samples. Material: PBMCs, obtained at the time of graft-versus-host disease after allogeneic stem cell transplant. The CDR3 protein is CASSGQRGPTYEQYF. In DNA form, the CDR3 reads TGTGCCAGCAGCGGACAGAGGGGCCCTACCTACGAGCAGTACTTC. Complete variable domain (other parts from reference TRBV7-3 and TRBJ2-7): GAGVSQTPSNKVTEKGKYVELRCDPISGHTALYWYRQSLGQGPEFLIYFQGTGAADDSGLPNDRFFAVRPEGSVSTLKIQRTERGDSAVYLCASSGQRGPTYEQYFGPGTRLTVT.